These 29 T cell receptor beta chains came from one sample sequenced in a study of blood T cell repertoires in COVID-19. Clones were sequenced by immunoSEQ multiplex PCR, and TCRdb holds only the in-frame ones, with some missing. The sample has roughly 78,000 clones, around 88% seen once. The specimen sequenced was peripheral blood. The receptors here all came from a man between 60 and 75 years old with acute or convalescent COVID-19.

J is TRBJ2-1 and V is TRBV24-1; D is uncertain. Germline assignment: CDR1 KGHDR and CDR2 SFDVKD. V was trimmed by 7 bases and J by 4 bases, leaving 10 bases between them. The length of the CDR3 is 13 residues. In nucleotides, the CDR3 is TGTGCCACCAGAAGTGGCGGATACAATGAGCAGTTCTTC. Translated, it gives CATRSGGYNEQFF.

CDR3 amino acids: CASKRLAGSYEQYF. In DNA, the CDR3 is TGTGCCAGCAAGAGACTAGCGGGCTCCTACGAGCAGTACTTC. The chain joins TRBV6-4 to TRBJ2-7, with 10 bases fitting TRBD2. With 7 bases clipped from V and 0 bases from J, the junction kept 3 bases outside the gene matches. Germline values: CDR1 MRHNA, CDR2 SNTAGT. The CDR3 is 14 residues long.

The chain combines TRBV5-1 with TRBJ2-1; TRBD1 aligns across 9 bases. V lost 7 bases, J lost 3 bases, and 8 bases stayed unmatched. CDR1 SGHRS and CDR2 YFSETQ come from the germline V gene. CDR3 size: 15 residues. CDR3 sequence: CASVPGTGSYNEQFF. In DNA form, the CDR3 reads TGCGCCAGCGTCCCGGGGACAGGGAGCTACAATGAGCAGTTCTTC.

This clone appeared a few times. The CDR3 DNA reads TGTGCCAGCAGCTTCCCGGGAGTGGGGCAAGAGACCCAGTACTTC. This codes for CASSFPGVGQETQYF. This sequence joins TRBV7-6 and TRBJ2-5, with D possibly being TRBD2 (6 bases). Germline V lookup: CDR1 SGHVS, CDR2 FNYEAQ. The CDR3 contains 15 residues. Trimming left V 3 bases short and J 2 bases short, with 13 bases between.

This clone was counted once. The chain uses TRBV30 and TRBJ1-3; TRBD1 agrees at 8 bases. The CDR3 covers 16 residues. The V segment lost 1 base and the J segment 2 bases; nucleotides outside the gene matches: 7. Germline CDR1 GTSNPN, CDR2 SVGIG (reference sequence). In DNA, the CDR3 is TGTGCCTGGAGTGGCTGGCCAGGGGGCCCTGGAAACACCATATATTTT. Protein sequence: CAWSGWPGGPGNTIYF.

The rearrangement links TRBV13 to TRBJ2-1; possible D gene TRBD2, 6 bases. Germline V gene sequence: CDR1 PRHDT, CDR2 FYEKMQ (reference sequence). CDR3 length: 15 residues. V lost 0 bases and J lost 3, with 9 bases in between. The CDR3 here is CASSLGSGYYNEQFF. In DNA, the CDR3 is TGTGCCAGCAGCTTAGGTAGCGGATACTACAATGAGCAGTTCTTC. The entire variable domain, with the rest obtained from reference TRBV13 and TRBJ2-1, is as follows: AAGVIQSPRHLIKEKRETATLKCYPIPRHDTVYWYQQGPGQDPQFLISFYEKMQSDKGSIPDRFSAQQFSDYHSELNMSSLELGDSALYFCASSLGSGYYNEQFFGPGTRLTVL.

This chain links TRBV18 with TRBJ1-6, with 9 bases fitting TRBD1. The CDR3 is made up of 18 amino acids. Germline CDR1 KGHSH, CDR2 LQKENI. J lost 4 bases, V lost 2 bases, and 9 bases had no gene match. In DNA form, the CDR3 reads TGTGCCAGCTCACCAAAAACAGGGGGCGCTGGTTATAATTCACCCCTCCACTTT. Its protein product is CASSPKTGGAGYNSPLHF.

V usage is TRBV2 and J usage is TRBJ1-2; possibly TRBD1 for D (5 bases). V lost 6 bases and J lost 6, with 17 bases in between. CDR3 length: 14 residues. Germline V gene sequence: CDR1 SNHLY, CDR2 FYNNEI. CDR3 protein: CASRASPGIHGYTF. The CDR3 nucleotides read TGTGCCAGCAGAGCCTCCCCAGGGATACATGGCTACACCTTC. Together with reference TRBV2 and TRBJ1-2, the CDR3 gives the full variable domain: EPEVTQTPSHQVTQMGQEVILRCVPISNHLYFYWYRQILGQKVEFLVSFYNNEISEKSEIFDDQFSVERPDGSNFTLKIRSTKLEDSAMYFCASRASPGIHGYTFGSGTRLTVV.

This chain links TRBV18 with TRBJ2-5; D possibly corresponds to TRBD1 (6 bases). Germline CDR1 reads KGHSH; CDR2 reads LQKENI. The V end was cut by 1 base, the J end by 1 base, with 13 bases between. The CDR3 has 16 amino acids. The DNA of the CDR3 is TGTGCCAGCTCACCACTCCCAGGGGAAATCCAAGAGACCCAGTACTTC. It codes for CASSPLPGEIQETQYF. Together with reference TRBV18 and TRBJ2-5, the CDR3 gives the full variable domain: NAGVMQNPRHLVRRRGQEARLRCSPMKGHSHVYWYRQLPEEGLKFMVYLQKENIIDESGMPKERFSAEFPKEGPSILRIQQVVRGDSAAYFCASSPLPGEIQETQYFGPGTRLLVL.

The CDR3 region is CASSQDRPNTEAFF. CDR3 nucleotides: TGTGCCAGCAGCCAAGATCGTCCTAACACTGAAGCTTTCTTT. This chain joins TRBV3-1 (or the pseudogene TRBV3-2) and TRBJ1-1; D is unclear. The length of the CDR3 is 14 residues. Germline V CDR1 and CDR2: LGHDT, YNNKEL (reference sequence). Trimming removed 0 bases at V and 2 bases at J, with 7 bases between.

The J gene is TRBJ2-2, the V gene TRBV5-1; 10 positions agree with TRBD2. Per the germline V gene, CDR1 is SGHRS and CDR2 is YFSETQ. CDR3 size: 16 residues. With 1 base clipped from V and 7 bases from J, the junction kept 7 bases outside the gene matches. The DNA of the CDR3 is TGCGCCAGCAGCTTGATCAGCGGGAGGGCTAGCGGGGAGCTGTTTTTT. Its protein is CASSLISGRASGELFF.

CDR3 region: CASSFWGGNTEAFF. CDR3 coding DNA: TGTGCCAGCAGTTTTTGGGGAGGGAACACTGAAGCTTTCTTT. The V gene is TRBV28, the J gene TRBJ1-1; unclear D gene. The germline V gene has CDR1 MDHEN and CDR2 SYDVKM. Trimming left V 3 bases short and J 1 base short, with 9 bases between. The CDR3 runs to 14 residues.

In regard to this clone: Other DNA variants within this sample encode the same CDR3. In DNA form, the CDR3 reads TGCAGTGCCCGGACAGGAGATACGCAGTATTTT. It is translated as CSARTGDTQYF. The chain has TRBV20-1 and TRBJ2-3, with 7 bases matching TRBD1. Germline CDR1 reads DFQATT; CDR2 reads SNEGSKA (reference sequence). This CDR3 is built from 11 residues. With 6 bases clipped from V and 5 bases from J, the junction kept 2 bases outside the gene matches.

This clone was seen a single time. V is TRBV9 and J is TRBJ1-1, with 8 bases lining up with TRBD1. CDR3 length: 16 residues. V shed 4 bases, J shed 1 base, and the junction held 9 bases outside the gene matches. The V gene's germline CDR1 is SGDLS and CDR2 YYNGEE. This CDR3 is CASSLSSGGPNTEAFF. CDR3 coding DNA: TGTGCCAGCAGCCTTTCCTCAGGGGGCCCGAACACTGAAGCTTTCTTT.

This clone came up a few times. Other DNA sequences in this specimen translate into the identical CDR3. This chain connects TRBV28 to TRBJ2-7; 8 nucleotides match TRBD1. The V and J ends lost 3 bases and 2 bases, in that order; junction bases with no gene match: 3. The CDR3 covers 14 residues. Germline assignment: CDR1 MDHEN and CDR2 SYDVKM. CDR3 amino acids: CASSFPGGAYEQYF. CDR3 in DNA: TGTGCCAGCAGTTTTCCAGGGGGCGCCTACGAGCAGTACTTC.

This rearrangement joins TRBV24-1 to TRBJ2-5; tentatively, D is TRBD1 (5 bases). Between the trimmed V and J ends, which lost 4 bases and 2 bases, there was a span of 10 bases. Germline V lookup: CDR1 KGHDR, CDR2 SFDVKD. The CDR3 runs to 14 residues. The CDR3 reads CATSDPQGQETQYF. The CDR3 DNA is TGTGCCACCAGTGACCCGCAGGGACAAGAGACCCAGTACTTC.

The chain combines TRBV24-1 with TRBJ1-5, with 8 bases aligning to TRBD1. The CDR3 is 14 residues long. The junction had 7 bases not matched to a gene; V was cut back by 9 bases and J by 4 bases. Germline loops: CDR1 KGHDR, CDR2 SFDVKD. The CDR3 sequence is CATGGTGPNQPQHF. Here the CDR3 DNA reads TGTGCCACCGGGGGGACAGGCCCTAATCAGCCCCAGCATTTT.

This clone showed up just a few times. The V gene is TRBV24-1, the J gene TRBJ2-7; TRBD1 matches at 8 bases. After removal of 4 bases from V and 7 bases from J, the junction contained 5 bases not matched to a gene. The germline V gene encodes CDR1 KGHDR and CDR2 SFDVKD. The CDR3 contains 13 residues. CDR3 in amino acids: CATSDSRTGEQYF. DNA for the CDR3: TGTGCCACCAGTGACTCGAGGACAGGGGAGCAGTACTTC.

With regard to this clone: The sample contains more than one DNA sequence encoding this CDR3. The chain's CDR3 is CASSSTGGRNNEQFF. CDR3 coding DNA: TGTGCCAGTAGCTCGACAGGAGGCAGGAACAATGAGCAGTTCTTC. The genes are TRBV19 and TRBJ2-1; a possible D gene is TRBD1 (6 bases). V lost 6 bases to trimming and J lost 5 bases, with 17 bases between them. This CDR3 is built from 15 residues. CDR1 is LNHDA and CDR2 is SQIVND in the germline V gene (reference sequence). Full variable domain (remainder filled in from reference TRBV19 and TRBJ2-1): DGGITQSPKYLFRKEGQNVTLSCEQNLNHDAMYWYRQDPGQGLRLIYYSQIVNDFQKGDIAEGYSVSREKKESFPLTVTSAQKNPTAFYLCASSSTGGRNNEQFFGPGTRLTVL.

The chain is built from TRBV30 and TRBJ1-2; D perhaps matches TRBD1 (6 bases). Germline lookup yields CDR1 GTSNPN and CDR2 SVGIG (reference sequence). This CDR3 spans 14 amino acids. V was clipped by 5 bases and J by 2 bases, with 15 bases between them. This CDR3 reads CAWRQASSNYGYTF. CDR3 coding DNA: TGTGCCTGGCGACAGGCCTCCTCCAACTATGGCTACACCTTC. Together with reference TRBV30 and TRBJ1-2, the CDR3 gives the full variable domain: SQTIHQWPATLVQPVGSPLSLECTVEGTSNPNLYWYRQAAGRGLQLLFYSVGIGQISSEVPQNLSASRPQDRQFILSSKKLLLSDSGFYLCAWRQASSNYGYTFGSGTRLTVV.

The rearrangement uses TRBV27 and TRBJ1-4, with a tentative D call TRBD1 (5 bases). Germline V gene sequence: CDR1 MNHEY, CDR2 SMNVEV (reference sequence). The CDR3 sequence is 13 residues long. Trimming pared 6 bases from V and 3 bases from J, leaving 8 bases between. CDR3 coding DNA: TGTGCCAGCAGAGGACATGCTAATGAAAAACTGTTTTTT. Amino acids: CASRGHANEKLFF.

The chain has TRBV6-1 and TRBJ2-1, with a weak D call TRBD1 (5 bases). With 3 bases removed from V and 2 bases from J, the gap between germline ends came to 11 bases. Germline V CDR1 and CDR2: MNHNS, SASEGT. The CDR3 contains 15 residues. The CDR3 coding sequence is TGTGCCAGCAGTGAGGCAGGGTTCCCCTACAATGAGCAGTTCTTC. It yields the protein CASSEAGFPYNEQFF.

The genes are TRBV2 and TRBJ2-1; tentatively, D is TRBD1 (6 bases). V lost 6 bases and J lost 2, with 14 bases in between. CDR1 is SNHLY and CDR2 is FYNNEI in the germline V gene. The CDR3 consists of 15 residues. CDR3 residues: CASRLGRDTYNEQFF. The CDR3, as DNA: TGTGCCAGCAGGCTGGGACGGGACACCTACAATGAGCAGTTCTTC.

The chain couples TRBV12-5 to TRBJ2-1; D unresolved. This CDR3 is built from 12 residues. CDR1 and CDR2 from the germline V gene are LGHNT and FRNRAP. Trimming cost V 2 bases and J 4 bases, with 3 bases left between them. The CDR3 is CASGLRYNEQFF. In DNA, the CDR3 is TGTGCTAGTGGTTTGCGGTACAATGAGCAGTTCTTC.

V gene TRBV6-4 combines with J gene TRBJ1-6; 7 bases are shared with TRBD1. This CDR3 has 13 amino acids. Trimming cost V 8 bases and J 8 bases; bases outside gene matches: 6. Germline values: CDR1 MRHNA, CDR2 SNTAGT. The CDR3 here is CASRQGDYSPLHF. DNA for the CDR3: TGTGCCAGCCGACAGGGTGACTATTCACCCCTCCACTTT.

The rearrangement joins TRBV11-2 to TRBJ1-2; 7 bases map to TRBD1. The CDR3 spans 14 residues. V trimming: 2 bases; J trimming: 3 bases; junction bases outside the gene matches: 3. Germline lookup yields CDR1 SGHAT and CDR2 FQNNGV. CDR3 protein: CASSLRQGDYGYTF. CDR3 bases: TGTGCCAGCAGCTTAAGACAGGGTGACTATGGCTACACCTTC. Based on the CDR3 plus reference TRBV11-2 and TRBJ1-2, the full variable domain is EAGVAQSPRYKIIEKRQSVAFWCNPISGHATLYWYQQILGQGPKLLIQFQNNGVVDDSQLPKDRFSAERLKGVDSTLKIQPAKLEDSAVYLCASSLRQGDYGYTFGSGTRLTVV.

The genes are TRBV29-1 and TRBJ2-2; tentative D call: TRBD1 (6 bases). CDR1 is SQVTM and CDR2 is ANQGSEA in the germline V gene. V was clipped by 0 bases and J by 4 bases, with 12 bases between them. This CDR3 region has 15 residues. The CDR3 reads CSVEERGRGTGELFF. The CDR3 DNA reads as TGCAGCGTTGAAGAACGGGGCAGGGGCACCGGGGAGCTGTTTTTT.

This chain joins TRBV27 and TRBJ2-5, with 10 nucleotides matching TRBD2. The CDR3 length is 18 residues. Germline lookup yields CDR1 MNHEY and CDR2 SMNVEV (reference sequence). V lost 3 bases and J lost 2; bases outside the gene matches: 12. CDR3: CASSFSLGGTSEQETQYF. The CDR3 DNA reads TGTGCCAGCAGTTTCTCCCTGGGGGGGACTAGCGAGCAAGAGACCCAGTACTTC.

The chain joins TRBV7-9 to TRBJ2-6, with D maybe TRBD2 (6 bases). Deletions cut 4 bases from V and 2 bases from J, with 15 bases between. CDR3 length equals 17 residues. Germline values: CDR1 SEHNR, CDR2 FQNEAQ (reference sequence). The CDR3 protein is CASSSGAGGTGANVLTF. The DNA of the CDR3 is TGTGCCAGCAGCTCCGGCGCAGGAGGGACTGGGGCCAACGTCCTGACTTTC.